This T cell receptor (beta chain) was recorded in a study of cytomegalovirus exposure and HLA in healthy donors. About the research overall: Counted in an early data release were tens of millions of unique TCRs from HLA-typed donors.

General study results and limits: A cluster of highly shared sequence variants was likely a sequencing artifact.

J was trimmed by 8 bases and V by 4 bases; bases with no gene match: 8. The CDR3 is 14 residues long. Germline V gene data show CDR1 as SGHVS and CDR2 as FNYEAQ. As regards this clone: The target antigen is unknown.

The study ran its PCR with 60 Vbeta and 13 Jbeta primers. In the study's own analysis: Later work found 80 million to 85 million unique TCR beta chains, with some 11 million shared. Generated by immunoSEQ multiplex PCR, the TCRdb table keeps only in-frame clones and is missing some. V and J calls and clone size are as listed in that table; D and trimming were resolved from the DNA. The repertoire holds more than 50,000 clones, with about 76% as singletons. The chain joins TRBV7-6 to TRBJ1-2, with TRBD1 matching over 9 bases. This clonotype was obtained from a female donor in good health and CMV-seronegative. The sequenced sample consisted of PBMCs. CDR3 DNA: TGTGCCAGCAGCTCTTCAGGGACAGGGATAGGCTACACCTTC. It specifies CASSSSGTGIGYTF. The full variable domain, its missing parts supplied by reference TRBV7-6 and TRBJ1-2, is GAGVSQSPRYKVTKRGQDVALRCDPISGHVSLYWYRQALGQGPEFLTYFNYEAQQDKSGLPNDRFSAERPEGSISTLTIQRTEQRDSAMYRCASSSSGTGIGYTFGSGTRLTVV.